The clone carrying this T cell receptor beta chain is a singleton in its sample. The CDR3 contains 15 residues. Trimming cost V 2 bases and J 1 base, with 10 bases left between them. Per the germline V gene, CDR1 is SGHVS and CDR2 is FNYEAQ. TCRdb's table, derived via immunoSEQ multiplex PCR, lists solely in-frame clones and lacks some. The sample records tens of thousands of clones, roughly 87% being singletons. This entry comes from a study of T cells in localized non-small cell lung cancer. V and J are TRBV7-6 and TRBJ2-3, with no clear D. The source is a man between 35 and 75 years old with stage I squamous cell lung carcinoma. The material was peripheral blood, obtained before any cancer treatment. The chain's CDR3 is CASSLFLTGTDTQYF. DNA for the CDR3: TGTGCCAGCAGCTTATTTTTGACTGGCACAGATACGCAGTATTTT.